This T cell receptor (beta chain) was identified in a study of blood T cell repertoires in COVID-19. Study information: COVID-19 samples, acute and convalescent, were from the United States, Italy and Spain. In each case, the material was cDNA or gDNA derived from T cells, B-cell-depleted T cells, or PBMCs.

V gave up 1 base and J gave up 12 bases, with 16 bases separating them. Germline CDR1 is SGDLS and CDR2 is YYNGEE. CDR3 size: 13 residues. In the study's own analysis: Nucleated cell number was recorded as an estimate derived from reference gene primer amplification. The table came from immunoSEQ multiplex PCR; TCRdb's copy has only in-frame clones and leaves some out. That table is the source of V, J and clone size, and D and trimming were worked out from the DNA. The sample includes roughly 160,000 clones, over 80% seen only once; the top ten take 2.9%. The sequence derives from a woman in her sixties with acute or convalescent COVID-19. The chain couples TRBV9 to TRBJ1-1; unclear D gene. Sequenced sample: peripheral blood. CDR3 sequence reads: CASSVLPGGPTFF. The CDR3 nucleotides read TGTGCCAGCAGCGTATTACCTGGAGGCCCCACTTTCTTT.